This T cell receptor beta chain was retrieved from a study of T-cell memory formation after mild COVID-19. CDR1 is SGHVS, CDR2 FNYEAQ, per germline. Trimming took 5 bases from V and 1 from J, leaving 15 bases between them. The CDR3 sequence is 15 residues long. TCRdb itself ran the 5' RACE reads through MiXCR, one entry per CDR3 protein. The sample shows 300,000 to 400,000 distinct CDR3 sequences, 25% to 30% of them seen only once. Study outcomes and limitations: Most CD4+ clones that shrank were in CM and EM, while CD8+ ones turned up in EMRA. Some clones that responded were present in memory (sampled pre-infection), which suggests cross-reactive memory joined.

Comments on this clonotype: Its antigen is unknown.

The sample was PBMCs or a T cell subset sorted from them (not recorded which). The TCR sequence derives from an adult woman who had mild COVID-19 (a few samples of this study predate the infection). Cell type and time point are not known. This rearrangement joins TRBV7-6 to TRBJ2-7; D is undetermined. This CDR3 is CASSPRVGYSYEQYF. DNA for the CDR3: TGTGCCAGCAGCCCTAGAGTAGGTTATTCCTACGAGCAGTACTTC.